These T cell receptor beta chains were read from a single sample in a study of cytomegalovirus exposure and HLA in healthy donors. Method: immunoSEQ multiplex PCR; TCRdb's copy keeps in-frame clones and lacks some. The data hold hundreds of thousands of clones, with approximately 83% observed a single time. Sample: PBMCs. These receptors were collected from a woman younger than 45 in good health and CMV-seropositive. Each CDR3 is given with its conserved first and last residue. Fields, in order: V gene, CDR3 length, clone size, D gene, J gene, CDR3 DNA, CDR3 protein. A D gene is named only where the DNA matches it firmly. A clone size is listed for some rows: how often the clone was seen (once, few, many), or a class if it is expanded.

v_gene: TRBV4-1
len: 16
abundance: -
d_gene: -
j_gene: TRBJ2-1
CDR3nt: TGCGCCAGCAGCCAAACTTCAGACTCCCCCTACAATGAGCAGTTCTTC
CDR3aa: CASSQTSDSPYNEQFF

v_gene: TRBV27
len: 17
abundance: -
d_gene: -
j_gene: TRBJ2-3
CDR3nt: TGTGCCAGCAGTTTAATCCGACAGGGAGGTCATTCAGATACGCAGTATTTT
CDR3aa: CASSLIRQGGHSDTQYF

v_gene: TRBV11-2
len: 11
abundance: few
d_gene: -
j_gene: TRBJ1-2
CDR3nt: TGTGCCAGCAGCTATAACTATGGCTACACCTTC
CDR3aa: CASSYNYGYTF

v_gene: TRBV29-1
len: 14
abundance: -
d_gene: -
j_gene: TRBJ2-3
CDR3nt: TGCAGCGTTGAAGATCGGGGGGCACAAGATACGCAGTATTTT
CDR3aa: CSVEDRGAQDTQYF

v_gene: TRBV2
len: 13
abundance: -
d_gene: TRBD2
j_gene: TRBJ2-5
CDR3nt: TGTGCCAGCAGTGACCTAGCGGCGGAGACCCAGTACTTC
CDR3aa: CASSDLAAETQYF

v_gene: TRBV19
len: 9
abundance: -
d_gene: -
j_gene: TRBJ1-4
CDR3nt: TGTGCCCGTCAAGCAGGGGATGTTTTT
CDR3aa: CARQAGDVF

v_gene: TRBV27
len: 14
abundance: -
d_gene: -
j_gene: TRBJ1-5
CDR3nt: TGTGCCAGCAGGGATTTGGGGAGCAATCAGCCCCAGCATTTT
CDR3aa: CASRDLGSNQPQHF

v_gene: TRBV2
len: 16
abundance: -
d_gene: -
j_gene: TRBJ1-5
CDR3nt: TGTGCCAGCAGTGGTCTCCCGGGGATGCGCAATCAGCCCCAGCATTTT
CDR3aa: CASSGLPGMRNQPQHF

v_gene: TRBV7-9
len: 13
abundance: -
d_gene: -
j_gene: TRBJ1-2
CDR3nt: TGTGCCAGCTCAATCCGGGACGACTATGGCTACACCTTC
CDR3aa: CASSIRDDYGYTF

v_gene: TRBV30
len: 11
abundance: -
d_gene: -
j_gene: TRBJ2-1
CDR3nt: TGTGCCTGGAGTCGGAACAATGAGCAGTTCTTC
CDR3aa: CAWSRNNEQFF

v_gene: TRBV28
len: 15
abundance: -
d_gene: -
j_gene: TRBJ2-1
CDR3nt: TGTGCCAGCAGGACTGGGGGGAGCTCCTACAATGAGCAGTTCTTC
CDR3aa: CASRTGGSSYNEQFF

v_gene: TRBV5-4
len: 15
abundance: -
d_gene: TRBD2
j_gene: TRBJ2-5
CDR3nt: TGTGCCAGCAGTCTGAGCGGGAGAGGAGGGGAGACCCAGTACTTC
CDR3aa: CASSLSGRGGETQYF

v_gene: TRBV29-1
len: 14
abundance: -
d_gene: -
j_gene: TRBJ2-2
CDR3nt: TGCAGCGTTGTGGAACAGGTTAACACCGGGGAGCTGTTTTTT
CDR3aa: CSVVEQVNTGELFF

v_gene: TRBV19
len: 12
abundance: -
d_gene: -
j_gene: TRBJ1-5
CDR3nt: TGTGCCAGTAGTATGGAGGGCCAGCCCCAGCATTTT
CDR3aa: CASSMEGQPQHF

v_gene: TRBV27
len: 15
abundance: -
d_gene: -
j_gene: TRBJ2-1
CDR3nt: TGTGCCAGCAGTTTCTCCATACTCTCCTACAATGAGCAGTTCTTC
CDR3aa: CASSFSILSYNEQFF

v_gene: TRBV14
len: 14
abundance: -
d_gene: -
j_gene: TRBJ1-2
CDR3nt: TGTGCCAGCAGCCAAGCGGGGACTAGGGGTGGCTACACCTTC
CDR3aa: CASSQAGTRGGYTF

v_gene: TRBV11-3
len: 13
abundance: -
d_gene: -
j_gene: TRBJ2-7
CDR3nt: TGTGCCAGCAGCCGGGACGTAGCCTACGAGCAGTACTTC
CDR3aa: CASSRDVAYEQYF

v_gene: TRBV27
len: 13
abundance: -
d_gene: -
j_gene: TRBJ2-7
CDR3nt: TGTGCCAGCAGTTTACCAGGGGCCTACGAGCAGTACTTC
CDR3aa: CASSLPGAYEQYF

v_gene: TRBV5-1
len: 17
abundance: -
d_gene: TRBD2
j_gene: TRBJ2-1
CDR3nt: TGCGCCAGCAGCTTGACAGTAGCGGGAAGCTCCTACAATGAGCAGTTCTTC
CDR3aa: CASSLTVAGSSYNEQFF

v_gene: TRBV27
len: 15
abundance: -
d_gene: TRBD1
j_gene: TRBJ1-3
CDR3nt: TGTGCCAGCAGCGCGGGACAGCTCTCTGGAAACACCATATATTTT
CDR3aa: CASSAGQLSGNTIYF

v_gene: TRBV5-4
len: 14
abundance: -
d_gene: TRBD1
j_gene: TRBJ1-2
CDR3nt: TGTGCCAGCAGCTCGCGGACAGGGGTAGATGGCTACACCTTC
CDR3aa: CASSSRTGVDGYTF

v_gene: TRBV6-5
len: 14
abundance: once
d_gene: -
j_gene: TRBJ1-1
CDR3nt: TGTGCCAGCAGTTATCGCAGTTTGGGCACTGAAGCTTTCTTT
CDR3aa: CASSYRSLGTEAFF

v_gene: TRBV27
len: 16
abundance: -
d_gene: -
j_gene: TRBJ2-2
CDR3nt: TGTGCCAGCAGCCTTCGGTGGCAGACGAACACCGGGGAGCTGTTTTTT
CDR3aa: CASSLRWQTNTGELFF